This T cell receptor beta chain was identified in a study of CD8 T cells in ankylosing spondylitis. General study findings and limits: Characteristic of ankylosing spondylitis blood, it appeared, was a TCR beta motif comprising 7 to 9 highly homologous variants.

This clonotype showed up just a few times. Its antigen is unidentified. The V and J ends lost 5 bases and 5 bases respectively, with 13 bases between them. The germline V gene encodes CDR1 DFQATT and CDR2 SNEGSKA (reference sequence). This CDR3 has 14 residues. The authors made TCR beta libraries by quantitative 5'-RACE with molecular barcodes. TCRdb re-analysed the 5' RACE reads in MiXCR, keeping a single row per CDR3 protein. The sample contains over 400,000 distinct CDR3 sequences, roughly 26% of which appear only once. The chain couples TRBV20-1 to TRBJ1-6; tentatively, D is TRBD1 (5 bases). The sample was blood, either unsorted or a sorted T cell fraction (not recorded which). The source of this sequence is a male donor with ankylosing spondylitis. CDR3 protein: CSAPPRQNNSPLHF. In nucleotides, the CDR3 is TGCAGTGCTCCACCTAGACAGAATAATTCACCCCTCCACTTT.